Listed below are T cell receptor beta chains from one sample, sequenced in a study of blood T cell repertoires in COVID-19. Libraries were prepared by immunoSEQ multiplex PCR; TCRdb keeps only in-frame clonotypes and omits some of them. There are some 340,000 clones in the sample; approximately 90% occur only once, and around 3.9% lies in the top ten. Sample: PBMCs or T cells enriched from blood (not recorded which). The receptors shown here come from a woman younger than 45 who had been exposed to COVID-19. The conserved cysteine and the conserved F or W are not part of the CDR3 here. The order of the fields is J gene, V gene, clone size, CDR3 protein. Size tells how often a clone was seen (once, few, many) or the class of an expanded clone, and some rows leave it out.

j_call: TRBJ2-7; v_call: TRBV5-5; clone_size: -; cdr3_aa: ASSSGQGAYEQY
j_call: TRBJ1-6; v_call: TRBV10-2; clone_size: -; cdr3_aa: ASSDSGTGGTSPLH
j_call: TRBJ1-2; v_call: TRBV19; clone_size: -; cdr3_aa: ASRSLYRPPENYGYT
j_call: TRBJ1-2; v_call: TRBV5-1; clone_size: -; cdr3_aa: ASSTTGMGNYGYT
j_call: TRBJ1-1; v_call: TRBV27; clone_size: once; cdr3_aa: ASSPLGATEAF
j_call: TRBJ2-5; v_call: TRBV5-1; clone_size: -; cdr3_aa: ASSRFSVGGSETQY
j_call: TRBJ1-2; v_call: TRBV7-9; clone_size: -; cdr3_aa: ASSPRTGEAVNYGYT
j_call: TRBJ2-7; v_call: TRBV11-3; clone_size: -; cdr3_aa: ASSPGTGTGSYEQY
j_call: TRBJ2-3; v_call: TRBV5-6; clone_size: -; cdr3_aa: ASSIGHTDTQY
j_call: TRBJ2-2; v_call: TRBV5-1; clone_size: -; cdr3_aa: ASSFSGVNTGELF
j_call: TRBJ2-2; v_call: TRBV7-2; clone_size: few; cdr3_aa: ASSPQVVGTGELF
j_call: TRBJ1-5; v_call: TRBV30; clone_size: -; cdr3_aa: AWSQGQVNQPQH
j_call: TRBJ2-3; v_call: TRBV25-1; clone_size: -; cdr3_aa: ASSDPWGPGDTQY
j_call: TRBJ2-1; v_call: TRBV7-9; clone_size: -; cdr3_aa: ASSRAGGNSEQF
j_call: TRBJ2-1; v_call: TRBV29-1; clone_size: -; cdr3_aa: SPRAPGDLNEQF
j_call: TRBJ2-7; v_call: TRBV5-1; clone_size: -; cdr3_aa: ASNLWASGAYEQY
j_call: TRBJ2-7; v_call: TRBV4-1; clone_size: -; cdr3_aa: ASSQDGFRTGGNEQY
j_call: TRBJ1-2; v_call: TRBV14; clone_size: -; cdr3_aa: ASSHDSNYGYT
j_call: TRBJ1-5; v_call: TRBV5-1; clone_size: -; cdr3_aa: ASSLTGMSNQPQH
j_call: TRBJ1-1; v_call: TRBV2; clone_size: -; cdr3_aa: ASSVSRREVNTEAF
j_call: TRBJ1-1; v_call: TRBV21-1; clone_size: -; cdr3_aa: ASSTLDRAYGNTEAF
j_call: TRBJ1-2; v_call: TRBV7-9; clone_size: -; cdr3_aa: ASTYGRGDGYT